The following is a TCR beta chain sequence with its context. This entry belongs to a study of blood T cell repertoires in COVID-19. Study-level information: Whether acute or convalescent, the COVID-19 samples came from the United States, Italy and Spain. PBMCs, B-cell-depleted T cells, or T cells were the source of the cDNA or gDNA that made up the material.

Original processing methods: For nucleated cells, counts were estimated from reference gene primer amplification. Produced via immunoSEQ multiplex PCR; TCRdb's table is partial and in-frame only. From that table come the V and J calls and clone size; the DNA was used to work out D and trimming. The sample includes about 100,000 clones, roughly 87% of them seen just once. CDR3 size: 15 residues. The germline V gene has CDR1 SGHDN and CDR2 FVKESK. V was pared by 4 bases and J by 7 bases, with 8 bases of the junction left unmatched. The V call is TRBV14, the J call TRBJ1-2; 11 bases are a match to TRBD1. The TCR sequence derives from a man between 60 and 70 years old with acute or convalescent COVID-19. Sequencing was performed on peripheral blood. CDR3 DNA: TGTGCCAGCAGCCCGACCGGGACAGGGGGTTCTGGCTACACCTTC. Translating gives CASSPTGTGGSGYTF.